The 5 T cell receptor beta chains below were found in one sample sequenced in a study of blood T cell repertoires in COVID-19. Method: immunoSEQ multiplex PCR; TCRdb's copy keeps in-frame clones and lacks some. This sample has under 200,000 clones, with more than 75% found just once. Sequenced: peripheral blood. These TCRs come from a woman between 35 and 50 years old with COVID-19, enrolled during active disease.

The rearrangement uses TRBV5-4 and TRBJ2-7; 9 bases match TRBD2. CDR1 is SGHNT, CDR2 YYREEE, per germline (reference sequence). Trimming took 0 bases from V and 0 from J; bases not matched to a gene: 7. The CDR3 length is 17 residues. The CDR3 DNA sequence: TGTGCCAGCAGCTTGGGTGGGCTAGCGGGAACCTCCTACGAGCAGTACTTC. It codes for CASSLGGLAGTSYEQYF.

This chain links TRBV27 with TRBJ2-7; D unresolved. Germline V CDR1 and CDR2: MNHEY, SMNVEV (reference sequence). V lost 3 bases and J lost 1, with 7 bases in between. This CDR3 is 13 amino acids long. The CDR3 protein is CASSFFYSYEQYF. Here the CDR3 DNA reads TGTGCCAGCAGTTTTTTCTATTCCTACGAGCAGTACTTC.

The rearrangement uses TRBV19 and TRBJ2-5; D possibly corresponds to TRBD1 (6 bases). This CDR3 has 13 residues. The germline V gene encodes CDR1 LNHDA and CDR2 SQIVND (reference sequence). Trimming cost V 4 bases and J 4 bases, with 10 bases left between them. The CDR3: CASSTLRGETQYF. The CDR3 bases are TGTGCCAGTAGTACCCTCAGGGGAGAGACCCAGTACTTC. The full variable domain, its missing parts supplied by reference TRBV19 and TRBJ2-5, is DGGITQSPKYLFRKEGQNVTLSCEQNLNHDAMYWYRQDPGQGLRLIYYSQIVNDFQKGDIAEGYSVSREKKESFPLTVTSAQKNPTAFYLCASSTLRGETQYFGPGTRLLVL.

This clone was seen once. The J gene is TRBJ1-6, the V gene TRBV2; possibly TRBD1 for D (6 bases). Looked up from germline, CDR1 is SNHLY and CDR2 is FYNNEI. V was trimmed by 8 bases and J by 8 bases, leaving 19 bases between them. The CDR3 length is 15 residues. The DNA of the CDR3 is TGTGCCAGCCGGACAGAACCTTGGGAGTATTCACCCCTCCACTTT. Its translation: CASRTEPWEYSPLHF.

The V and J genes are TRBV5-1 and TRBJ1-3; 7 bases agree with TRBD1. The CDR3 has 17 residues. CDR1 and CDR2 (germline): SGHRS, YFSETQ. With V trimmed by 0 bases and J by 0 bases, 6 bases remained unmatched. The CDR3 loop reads CASSLAARQGSGNTIYF. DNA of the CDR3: TGCGCCAGCAGCTTGGCCGCGAGACAGGGCTCTGGAAACACCATATATTTT.